The rows below give T cell receptor beta chains drawn from one sample of a study of blood T cell repertoires in COVID-19. Profiling relied on immunoSEQ multiplex PCR, and the TCRdb table lists in-frame clones only, not all of them. The repertoire holds about 98,000 clones, more than 75% seen once, with around a tenth in the top ten. The specimen was peripheral blood. The receptors derive from a man in his fifties or sixties with acute or convalescent COVID-19. Each CDR3 is given with its conserved first and last residue.

j_call: TRBJ2-2; v_call: TRBV9; cdr3_aa: CASSPPTSGRGIAGELFF
j_call: TRBJ1-3; v_call: TRBV6-5; cdr3_aa: CASFGLGQGGNTIYF
j_call: TRBJ1-4; v_call: TRBV19; cdr3_aa: CASNEATNEKLFF
j_call: TRBJ2-5; v_call: TRBV14; cdr3_aa: CASSQDHGLAGLTETQYF
j_call: TRBJ1-5; v_call: TRBV5-6; cdr3_aa: CASSFGRYSNQPQHF
j_call: TRBJ2-2; v_call: TRBV10-2; cdr3_aa: CASSYSGTYNTGELFF
j_call: TRBJ2-7; v_call: TRBV30; cdr3_aa: CAWSQPGLNSYEQYF
j_call: TRBJ2-7; v_call: TRBV6-1; cdr3_aa: CASSDLPRFYEQYF
j_call: TRBJ2-2; v_call: TRBV28; cdr3_aa: CASSLSFTGELFF
j_call: TRBJ2-5; v_call: TRBV7-9; cdr3_aa: CASSYTGGRETQYF
j_call: TRBJ2-7; v_call: TRBV28; cdr3_aa: CASSPFSAGGSYEQYF
j_call: TRBJ2-2; v_call: TRBV11-2; cdr3_aa: CASSLSSGRNTGELFF
j_call: TRBJ2-7; v_call: TRBV5-1; cdr3_aa: CASSSTSGRGYEQYF
j_call: TRBJ2-2; v_call: TRBV29-1; cdr3_aa: CSGGRGTGELFF
j_call: TRBJ1-1; v_call: TRBV6-4; cdr3_aa: CASSDTGGSRAEAFF
j_call: TRBJ2-5; v_call: TRBV23-1; cdr3_aa: CASSLRTSGGKAETQYF
j_call: TRBJ1-3; v_call: TRBV7-6; cdr3_aa: CASSISGTGPGNTIYF
j_call: TRBJ1-3; v_call: TRBV19; cdr3_aa: CASTTGTSGNTIYF
j_call: TRBJ2-3; v_call: TRBV19; cdr3_aa: CASSTLPGTSTDTQYF
j_call: TRBJ1-1; v_call: TRBV7-9; cdr3_aa: CASSLKTDNTEAFF
j_call: TRBJ2-1; v_call: TRBV11-2; cdr3_aa: CASSLSPGLAGASEQFF
j_call: TRBJ2-3; v_call: TRBV6-5; cdr3_aa: CASSYSRSGGRDTQYF
j_call: TRBJ2-2; v_call: TRBV19; cdr3_aa: CASRRLAGTTGELFF
j_call: TRBJ2-3; v_call: TRBV28; cdr3_aa: CASSLWTGAQFRREVTDTQYF
j_call: TRBJ2-1; v_call: TRBV7-6; cdr3_aa: CASSSGTANEQFF
j_call: TRBJ1-2; v_call: TRBV5-5; cdr3_aa: CASSSAGQGYGYTF
j_call: TRBJ2-1; v_call: TRBV9; cdr3_aa: CASSVTSGSYNEQFF
j_call: TRBJ1-5; v_call: TRBV2; cdr3_aa: CASSTGTNSNQPQHF
j_call: TRBJ2-5; v_call: TRBV5-5; cdr3_aa: CASSIPTGHQETQYF
j_call: TRBJ2-1; v_call: TRBV3-1/TRBV3-2; cdr3_aa: CASSPGLAGGMPEFNEQFF
j_call: TRBJ2-5; v_call: TRBV12-5; cdr3_aa: CASGLSGAQYF
j_call: TRBJ1-3; v_call: TRBV5-1; cdr3_aa: CASSLGGTGNTIYF
j_call: TRBJ2-2; v_call: TRBV6-5; cdr3_aa: CASRTTGNTGELFF
j_call: TRBJ2-3; v_call: TRBV11-2; cdr3_aa: CASSPGGGSTDTQYF
j_call: TRBJ1-1; v_call: TRBV5-1; cdr3_aa: CASSASGGMNTEAFF
j_call: TRBJ1-1; v_call: TRBV5-1; cdr3_aa: CASSRDTAVEAFF
j_call: TRBJ2-3; v_call: TRBV9; cdr3_aa: CASSGKGLAMTDTQYF
j_call: TRBJ1-1; v_call: TRBV5-4; cdr3_aa: CASSSPGGSEAFF
j_call: TRBJ2-7; v_call: TRBV7-9; cdr3_aa: CASSLGASGSGSYEQYF
j_call: TRBJ2-5; v_call: TRBV9; cdr3_aa: CASSNRWQETQYF
j_call: TRBJ2-5; v_call: TRBV11-2; cdr3_aa: CASSLGTSGRGETQYF
j_call: TRBJ2-1; v_call: TRBV21-1; cdr3_aa: CAGMGTGTSGRASCHNEQFF
j_call: TRBJ1-1; v_call: TRBV7-8; cdr3_aa: CASSLGPLSGVAEAFF
j_call: TRBJ2-7; v_call: TRBV12-3/TRBV12-4; cdr3_aa: CASSLRGEQYF
j_call: TRBJ1-2; v_call: TRBV7-9; cdr3_aa: CASSLRRGGDYGYTF
j_call: TRBJ1-5; v_call: TRBV15; cdr3_aa: CATSRDPGDSNQPQHF
j_call: TRBJ1-2; v_call: TRBV7-9; cdr3_aa: CASSRTASYGYTF
j_call: TRBJ2-7; v_call: TRBV11-3; cdr3_aa: CASSALTSGSPEQYF
j_call: TRBJ2-1; v_call: TRBV7-3; cdr3_aa: CASSLIGGTSLVF
j_call: TRBJ2-2; v_call: TRBV5-8; cdr3_aa: CASHGGQGATGELFF
j_call: TRBJ1-6; v_call: TRBV6-5; cdr3_aa: CASSYSHGRGNSPLHF
j_call: TRBJ1-5; v_call: TRBV19; cdr3_aa: CASSKGELRDQPQHF
j_call: TRBJ2-1; v_call: TRBV4-2; cdr3_aa: CASSQDRSGYSEGLRQFF